Presented here are 27 T cell receptor beta chains from one specimen sequenced in a study of blood T cell repertoires in COVID-19. The repertoire was sequenced with immunoSEQ multiplex PCR; TCRdb's copy has only in-frame clones and lacks some. The sample carries tens of thousands of clones, 70% to 85% recorded once. Source material: peripheral blood. The origin of the receptors is a woman aged 55-70 years with acute or convalescent COVID-19.

This clone was seen once. This chain connects TRBV6-5 to TRBJ1-2, with 7 bases fitting TRBD1. V lost 5 bases and J lost 2; bases outside the gene matches: 2. The CDR3 runs 13 residues. Germline lookup yields CDR1 MNHEY and CDR2 SVGAGI. CDR3: CASSLGQNYGYTF. The DNA for the CDR3 is TGTGCCAGCAGTCTGGGACAGAACTATGGCTACACCTTC.

This clone was recorded only once. The V gene is TRBV28, the J gene TRBJ2-3, with D perhaps matching TRBD2 (5 bases). The CDR3 extends over 17 amino acids. V lost 7 bases and J 5 bases, leaving 25 bases between the germline ends. CDR1 is MDHEN, CDR2 SYDVKM, per germline. In DNA, the CDR3 is TGTGCCAGCACCCGACACGGTCGTAGCGAAGGAGGAGATACGCAGTATTTT. It is translated as CASTRHGRSEGGDTQYF.

The chain has TRBV7-6 and TRBJ1-6; 7 bases are shared with TRBD1. V was pared by 4 bases and J by 5 bases, with 5 bases of the junction left unmatched. The CDR3 has 15 amino acids. Germline V gene sequence: CDR1 SGHVS, CDR2 FNYEAQ. The CDR3 loop reads CASSWDSYNNSPLHF. CDR3 DNA sequence: TGTGCCAGCAGCTGGGACAGCTACAATAATTCACCCCTCCACTTT.

This chain uses TRBV7-9 with TRBJ2-3, with D perhaps matching TRBD1 (6 bases). Germline V gives CDR1 SEHNR, CDR2 FQNEAQ (reference sequence). CDR3 length: 18 amino acids. The germline V and J ends were trimmed by 5 bases and 0 bases, with 21 bases remaining between them. CDR3 residues: CASSPPYGTMGSTDTQYF. Written as DNA, the CDR3 is TGTGCCAGCAGCCCTCCCTACGGGACAATGGGGAGCACAGATACGCAGTATTTT.

This clone was picked up one time. This chain uses TRBV30 with TRBJ2-5; possible D gene TRBD2, 5 bases. This CDR3 has 16 residues. Germline CDR1 reads GTSNPN; CDR2 reads SVGIG (reference sequence). The V gene lost 0 bases and the J gene lost 4 bases, with 18 bases spanning the gap. The CDR3 loop reads CAWSVLGEKLGETQYF. For the CDR3, the DNA is TGTGCCTGGAGTGTACTTGGTGAGAAACTAGGAGAGACCCAGTACTTC.

The CDR3 DNA follows: TGTGCCAGCAGTTACTCGGGCAGAGAAAAACTGTTTTTT. Protein: CASSYSGREKLFF. This rearrangement joins TRBV6-5 to TRBJ1-4; D is ambiguous. The CDR3 is 13 amino acids. CDR1 is MNHEY and CDR2 is SVGAGI in the germline V gene. With 0 bases removed from V and 8 bases from J, the gap between germline ends came to 7 bases.

This rearrangement joins TRBV29-1 to TRBJ1-2; 7 bases line up with TRBD1. J gave up 6 bases and V 0 bases, and 7 bases lay outside the gene matches. CDR3 size: 14 residues. Germline V gene sequence: CDR1 SQVTM, CDR2 ANQGSEA. The chain's CDR3 is CSVEEGGGGHGYTF. CDR3 nucleotides: TGCAGCGTTGAAGAAGGAGGGGGCGGACATGGCTACACCTTC.

The genes are TRBV18 and TRBJ1-1, with TRBD1 matching 9 bases. V shed 2 bases, J shed 10 bases, and the junction held 5 bases outside the gene matches. Looked up from germline, CDR1 is KGHSH and CDR2 is LQKENI. The CDR3 covers 13 residues. Written as DNA, the CDR3 is TGTGCCAGCTCACCATCACAGGGGGCAGCAGCTTTCTTT. Translation: CASSPSQGAAAFF.

On this clone itself: Sequence at one end of the junction differs from germline and may be a read error. CDR3 DNA: TGTGCCAGCAGTCCCTTAGACCGGGACACTATCCGATATAAACTTTTT. Its protein is CASSPLDRDTIRYKLF. J is TRBJ1-1 and V is TRBV28, with TRBD1 as a possible D gene (6 bases). The CDR3 extends over 16 amino acids. The germline V gene encodes CDR1 MDHEN and CDR2 SYDVKM.

The rearrangement links TRBV28 to TRBJ1-2, with D unclear. This CDR3 has 14 amino acids. V was cut by 5 bases and J by 8 bases, with 18 bases left in between. Germline values: CDR1 MDHEN, CDR2 SYDVKM. CDR3 protein: CASSPRGGLQGYTF. Here the CDR3 DNA reads TGTGCCAGCAGTCCCCGCGGCGGACTGCAAGGCTACACCTTC.

The chain has TRBV5-6 and TRBJ1-1, with TRBD1 as a possible D gene (6 bases). CDR1 SGHDT and CDR2 YYEEEE come from the germline V gene. The CDR3 loop spans 13 amino acids. V was shortened by 5 bases and J by 5 bases, with 13 bases between the two germline ends. CDR3 nucleotide sequence: TGTGCCAGCAGGGGGACAACACAGACTGAAGCTTTCTTT. Its protein is CASRGTTQTEAFF.

This chain links TRBV6-5 with TRBJ2-3; 12 nucleotides line up with TRBD2. The CDR3 has 16 amino acids. The V gene's germline CDR1 is MNHEY and CDR2 SVGAGI. Germline trimming cut 4 bases from V and 1 base from J; bases unmatched to any gene: 3. The CDR3 protein is CASSSLAGGRTDTQYF. Here the CDR3 DNA reads TGTGCCAGCAGTTCCCTAGCGGGGGGGCGCACAGATACGCAGTATTTT.

This rearrangement joins TRBV2 to TRBJ1-2, with D maybe TRBD1 (5 bases). Trimming took off 2 bases at V and 8 bases at J, with 12 bases between the two ends. CDR1 and CDR2 (germline): SNHLY, FYNNEI. The CDR3 length is 13 residues. CDR3 nucleotides: TGTGCCAGCAGTGAAAACAGGAACGGAGGCTACACCTTC. Amino acids: CASSENRNGGYTF. Combining the CDR3 with reference TRBV2 and TRBJ1-2 gives the whole variable domain EPEVTQTPSHQVTQMGQEVILRCVPISNHLYFYWYRQILGQKVEFLVSFYNNEISEKSEIFDDQFSVERPDGSNFTLKIRSTKLEDSAMYFCASSENRNGGYTFGSGTRLTVV.

DNA for the CDR3: TGTGCCAGCACCGGACTAGTCGGTTACGAGCAGTACTTC. Its translation: CASTGLVGYEQYF. The V gene is TRBV2, the J gene TRBJ2-7; 7 bases match TRBD2. The ends lost 7 bases at V and 4 bases at J; junction bases unmatched: 7. Germline CDR1 reads SNHLY; CDR2 reads FYNNEI. This CDR3 has 13 residues. Supplemented by reference TRBV2 and TRBJ2-7, the full variable domain reads EPEVTQTPSHQVTQMGQEVILRCVPISNHLYFYWYRQILGQKVEFLVSFYNNEISEKSEIFDDQFSVERPDGSNFTLKIRSTKLEDSAMYFCASTGLVGYEQYFGPGTRLTVT.

The V call is TRBV5-6, the J call TRBJ1-4; 10 bases fit TRBD1. Germline V gene data show CDR1 as SGHDT and CDR2 as YYEEEE. J was trimmed by 11 bases and V by 2 bases; bases with no gene match: 6. CDR3 length: 14 residues. The CDR3 protein is CASSLGTGVDKLFF. The CDR3 bases are TGTGCCAGCAGCTTAGGGACAGGGGTTGACAAACTGTTTTTT.

This sequence joins TRBV10-3 and TRBJ2-7; 9 bases match TRBD1. The V gene's germline CDR1 is ENHRY and CDR2 SYGVKD. After removal of 6 bases from V and 5 bases from J, the junction contained 5 bases not matched to a gene. The CDR3 is 13 amino acids. The CDR3 spells CAISNTGGDEQYF. The CDR3 DNA follows: TGTGCCATCAGCAATACAGGGGGCGACGAGCAGTACTTC.

This CDR3 reads CAWRGRQGSSYEQYF. CDR3 bases: TGTGCCTGGAGAGGGAGACAGGGGAGCTCCTACGAGCAGTACTTC. This chain connects TRBV30 to TRBJ2-7, with 8 bases identical to TRBD1. Trimming at V came to 3 bases and at J to 0 bases, leaving 7 bases not matched to a gene. The CDR3 covers 15 residues. CDR1 GTSNPN and CDR2 SVGIG come from the germline V gene (reference sequence). The entire variable domain, with the rest obtained from reference TRBV30 and TRBJ2-7, is as follows: SQTIHQWPATLVQPVGSPLSLECTVEGTSNPNLYWYRQAAGRGLQLLFYSVGIGQISSEVPQNLSASRPQDRQFILSSKKLLLSDSGFYLCAWRGRQGSSYEQYFGPGTRLTVT.

The J gene is TRBJ1-3, the V gene TRBV7-9; TRBD1 aligns across 9 bases. Germline trimming cut 5 bases from V and 1 base from J; bases unmatched to any gene: 9. This CDR3 is 17 amino acids long. CDR1 is SEHNR, CDR2 FQNEAQ, per germline (reference sequence). The CDR3 DNA is TGTGCCAGCAGCCTAGGATCACAGGGGGCATCTGGAAACACCATATATTTT. Its protein is CASSLGSQGASGNTIYF.

This chain uses TRBV28 with TRBJ2-2, with 7 bases that match TRBD1. Germline-derived CDR1 and CDR2 are MDHEN and SYDVKM. Trimming cost V 5 bases and J 4 bases; bases outside gene matches: 10. The CDR3 sequence is 16 residues long. CDR3 sequence (DNA): TGTGCCAGCAGTAAACAGGGGAGACGATCCACCGGGGAGCTGTTTTTT. This translates into CASSKQGRRSTGELFF.

This clone has more than one count but fewer than ten. The genes are TRBV5-1 and TRBJ1-1; D call uncertain. Trimming removed 4 bases at V and 5 bases at J, with 12 bases between. CDR1 SGHRS and CDR2 YFSETQ come from the germline V gene. This CDR3 is 13 amino acids long. This CDR3 reads CASSPFGETEAFF. CDR3 coding DNA: TGCGCCAGCAGCCCATTTGGGGAGACTGAAGCTTTCTTT.

The genes are TRBV28 and TRBJ1-1; D remains ambiguous. V was shortened by 6 bases and J by 4 bases, with 15 bases between the two germline ends. The CDR3 contains 14 residues. Germline assignment: CDR1 MDHEN and CDR2 SYDVKM. The CDR3 loop reads CASSLDGISTEAFF. The CDR3 bases are TGTGCCAGCAGCCTAGACGGCATCAGCACTGAAGCTTTCTTT.

The gene calls are TRBV27 and TRBJ1-2, with D possibly matching TRBD1 (6 bases). CDR1 MNHEY and CDR2 SMNVEV come from the germline V gene (reference sequence). This CDR3 region has 16 residues. The CDR3 loop is CATIWGGGLLNYGYTF. CDR3 DNA: TGTGCTACTATATGGGGAGGGGGTCTATTAAACTATGGCTACACCTTC.

The chain recombines TRBV6-1 with TRBJ1-1; D call uncertain. Germline CDR1 is MNHNS and CDR2 is SASEGT. V lost 3 bases and J lost 0, with 11 bases in between. CDR3 length equals 15 residues. The CDR3 DNA is TGTGCCAGCAGTGACGCGAAGGGAGTGAACACTGAAGCTTTCTTT. Amino acids: CASSDAKGVNTEAFF.

This chain uses TRBV6-5 with TRBJ1-4; 8 nucleotides line up with TRBD1. Losses at the gene ends were 6 bases for V and 4 bases for J; bases not matched to a gene: 7. Germline CDR1 and CDR2: MNHEY and SVGAGI. CDR3 length: 15 amino acids. The CDR3 region is CASRDREGGNEKLFF. The CDR3, as DNA: TGTGCCAGCAGGGACAGGGAAGGAGGTAATGAAAAACTGTTTTTT.

V is TRBV9 and J is TRBJ1-1; D not certain. V dropped 0 bases and J dropped 3 bases, with 9 bases sitting between them. CDR3 length equals 14 residues. The V gene's germline CDR1 is SGDLS and CDR2 YYNGEE. For the CDR3, the DNA is TGTGCCAGCAGCGTAGTGGGCGGGGACACTGAAGCTTTCTTT. It is translated as CASSVVGGDTEAFF.

The CDR3 spells CASRQGVGNTIYF. The CDR3 region has the DNA TGTGCCAGCCGCCAGGGTGTGGGAAACACCATATATTTT. The chain is built from TRBV6-5 and TRBJ1-3, with TRBD1 as a possible D gene (5 bases). Trimming took 8 bases from V and 4 from J, leaving 12 bases between them. Germline values: CDR1 MNHEY, CDR2 SVGAGI. The CDR3 is 13 residues long.

Notes on this clone: The sample holds other DNA sequences that translate to the same CDR3. The chain joins TRBV6-1 to TRBJ2-5; the match to TRBD2 covers 12 bases. Germline V lookup: CDR1 MNHNS, CDR2 SASEGT. The V and J ends lost 2 bases and 2 bases, in that order; junction bases with no gene match: 0. The CDR3 sequence is 15 residues long. CDR3 sequence (DNA): TGTGCCAGCAGTGAACTAGCGGGAGGGCAAGAGACCCAGTACTTC. This gives the protein CASSELAGGQETQYF.